What follows are 32 T cell receptor beta chains derived from one specimen sequenced in a study of neurological immune-mediated disorders. TCRdb re-called the 5' RACE reads with MiXCR, one entry per CDR3 protein. Counted here are more than 20,000 distinct CDR3 sequences, almost 2.5% occurring once; the ten biggest clones make up 2.3%. Sequenced: PBMCs. These receptors came from a woman between 50 and 59 years old with multiple sclerosis.

There are many counts of this clonotype. This chain connects TRBV18 to TRBJ1-1; a weak D match, TRBD1 (6 bases). This CDR3 has 14 residues. The germline CDR1 and CDR2 sequences are KGHSH and LQKENI. V was shortened by 1 base and J by 2 bases, with 8 bases between the two germline ends. CDR3 nucleotides: TGTGCCAGCTCACCACTGGGGGCAAACACTGAAGCTTTCTTT. The encoded protein is CASSPLGANTEAFF. The variable domain in full, completed from reference TRBV18 and TRBJ1-1, reads NAGVMQNPRHLVRRRGQEARLRCSPMKGHSHVYWYRQLPEEGLKFMVYLQKENIIDESGMPKERFSAEFPKEGPSILRIQQVVRGDSAAYFCASSPLGANTEAFFGQGTRLTVV.

This clonotype was observed a handful of times. V is TRBV2 and J is TRBJ2-7; TRBD1 might be the D (5 bases). The CDR3 runs to 14 residues. CDR1 and CDR2 from the germline V gene are SNHLY and FYNNEI. With 4 bases removed from V and 1 base from J, the gap between germline ends came to 11 bases. The chain's CDR3 is CASSGSTASYEQYF. The CDR3 DNA is TGTGCCAGCAGTGGTTCGACAGCATCCTACGAGCAGTACTTC.

This clonotype was found many times. The gene calls are TRBV20-1 and TRBJ1-2; weak D call: TRBD1 (5 bases). The CDR3 loop spans 14 amino acids. V was trimmed by 0 bases and J by 8 bases, leaving 16 bases between them. CDR1 is DFQATT and CDR2 is SNEGSKA in the germline V gene (reference sequence). Written as DNA, the CDR3 is TGCAGTGCTAGAGATCGGACACGGTTGAGGGGCTACACCTTC. This translates into CSARDRTRLRGYTF.

This clonotype was observed at least ten times. This chain connects TRBV4-1 to TRBJ1-6; the D gene is possibly TRBD1 (6 bases). The CDR3 totals 15 residues. Trimming removed 4 bases from V and 7 bases from J, with 14 bases in between. CDR1 MGHRA and CDR2 YSYEKL come from the germline V gene. The CDR3 sequence: CASSRRAGENSPLHF. The CDR3 nucleotides are TGCGCCAGCAGCCGTCGTGCAGGGGAAAATTCACCCCTCCACTTT.

This clonotype occurred many times. The CDR3 bases are TGCAGTGCAAATAGAGGGGGGTCGGGCTATGGCTACACCTTC. Translation gives CSANRGGSGYGYTF. The rearrangement links TRBV20-1 to TRBJ1-2, with D tentatively TRBD1 (6 bases). The CDR3 is made up of 14 amino acids. V lost 6 bases and J lost 4, with 18 bases in between. The germline gives CDR1 DFQATT, CDR2 SNEGSKA (reference sequence).

This clonotype has a count of ten or more. The chain has TRBV20-1 and TRBJ2-5; D unresolved. There are 11 residues in the CDR3. V was shortened by 3 bases and J by 4 bases, with 6 bases between the two germline ends. Looked up from germline, CDR1 is DFQATT and CDR2 is SNEGSKA (reference sequence). The CDR3 sequence: CSARFGETQYF. The CDR3 DNA follows: TGCAGTGCTAGGTTCGGAGAGACCCAGTACTTC.

This clonotype was seen repeatedly, ten times or more. The CDR3 protein is CASRTRDRGDYGYTF. The CDR3 DNA reads as TGTGCCAGCAGAACCCGGGACAGGGGAGACTATGGCTACACCTTC. The chain recombines TRBV27 with TRBJ1-2; 10 bases match TRBD1. V lost 6 bases, J lost 3 bases, and 7 bases stayed unmatched. The CDR3 is 15 amino acids. CDR1 is MNHEY, CDR2 SMNVEV, per germline (reference sequence).

This clonotype came up many times. This chain uses TRBV4-1 with TRBJ2-5, with D tentatively TRBD2 (6 bases). This CDR3 is 13 amino acids long. Germline V CDR1 and CDR2: MGHRA, YSYEKL. V was cut by 5 bases and J by 5 bases, with 12 bases left in between. The CDR3 DNA reads as TGCGCCAGCAGCGCACCGGGGGACGAGACCCAGTACTTC. Translating it yields CASSAPGDETQYF.

In this sample, this clonotype turned up many times. The chain employs TRBV20-1 and TRBJ1-1; no clear D. CDR1 is DFQATT, CDR2 SNEGSKA, per germline (reference sequence). CDR3 length: 11 residues. The germline V and J ends were trimmed by 1 base and 4 bases, with 4 bases remaining between them. The CDR3 region has the DNA TGCAGTGCTAGAGGGCTCACTGAAGCTTTCTTT. This gives the protein CSARGLTEAFF.

This clonotype was recorded many times. The chain uses TRBV29-1 and TRBJ1-5; a weak D match, TRBD1 (5 bases). The CDR3 runs 15 residues. Germline V gene sequence: CDR1 SQVTM, CDR2 ANQGSEA. With 6 bases removed from V and 9 bases from J, the gap between germline ends came to 24 bases. In DNA form, the CDR3 reads TGCAGCGTCGGGGACTTCGCTGCACAATCTGGGCCCCAGCATTTT. Translating it yields CSVGDFAAQSGPQHF. Full variable domain (rest looked up from reference TRBV29-1 and TRBJ1-5): SAVISQKPSRDICQRGTSLTIQCQVDSQVTMMFWYRQQPGQSLTLIATANQGSEATYESGFVIDKFPISRPNLTFSTLTVSNMSPEDSSIYLCSVGDFAAQSGPQHFGDGTRLSIL.

This clonotype was detected ten times or more. The rearrangement links TRBV7-8 to TRBJ2-2; 14 bases line up with TRBD2. CDR3 length equals 16 residues. The junction had 6 bases not matched to a gene; V was cut back by 5 bases and J by 7 bases. Germline V gene sequence: CDR1 SGHVS, CDR2 FQNEAQ. For the CDR3, the DNA is TGTGCCAGCAGCCTGACTAGCGGGAGGGGAGGCGGGGAGCTGTTTTTT. Translating it yields CASSLTSGRGGGELFF.

This clonotype was detected many times. Germline and junction disagree at one end, which may indicate a read error. The genes are TRBV7-9 and TRBJ1-6; D remains unclear. Germline V CDR1 and CDR2: SEHNR, FQNEAQ (reference sequence). CDR3 length: 16 amino acids. In DNA, the CDR3 is TGTGCCAGCAGCTATTTCGGCCGACGTCCGAATTCACCCCTACACTTT. This encodes CASSYFGRRPNSPLHF.

In its sample, this clonotype was seen many times. This chain links TRBV6-5 with TRBJ1-3; D is uncertain. Trimming cost V 8 bases and J 0 bases, with 11 bases left between them. This CDR3 comprises 14 residues. CDR1 is MNHEY, CDR2 SVGAGI, per germline. This chain's CDR3 is CASSRTPSGNTIYF. As DNA, the CDR3 is TGTGCCAGCTCACGGACTCCCTCTGGAAACACCATATATTTT.

This clonotype showed up many times. The V call is TRBV4-1, the J call TRBJ1-6; the D gene is possibly TRBD1 (5 bases). The CDR3 contains 16 residues. CDR1 and CDR2 from the germline V gene are MGHRA and YSYEKL. Trimming took off 0 bases at V and 7 bases at J, with 13 bases between the two ends. CDR3 loop: CASSQDWEGINSPLHF. The CDR3 coding sequence is TGCGCCAGCAGCCAAGACTGGGAGGGGATAAATTCACCCCTCCACTTT.

This clonotype was picked up many times. This chain connects TRBV11-2 to TRBJ2-7; 11 nucleotides line up with TRBD2. Germline V gene lookup returns CDR1 SGHAT and CDR2 FQNNGV. This CDR3 comprises 18 residues. V was pared by 0 bases and J by 0 bases, with 7 bases of the junction left unmatched. Here the CDR3 DNA reads TGTGCCAGCAGCTTAGATGGGATGCTAGCGGGGGGCTCCTACGAGCAGTACTTC. It encodes CASSLDGMLAGGSYEQYF.

Within the sample, this clonotype is medium-sized (0.01 to 0.1%). The chain recombines TRBV5-1 with TRBJ1-2; D not resolved. Trimming removed 0 bases at V and 6 bases at J, with 15 bases between. This CDR3 contains 15 residues. Germline CDR1 reads SGHRS; CDR2 reads YFSETQ. CDR3 protein: CASSLARKGSDGYTF. In DNA form, the CDR3 reads TGCGCCAGCAGCTTGGCCAGAAAAGGGAGCGATGGCTACACCTTC. The full variable domain, completed using reference TRBV5-1 and TRBJ1-2, is KAGVTQTPRYLIKTRGQQVTLSCSPISGHRSVSWYQQTPGQGLQFLFEYFSETQRNKGNFPGRFSGRQFSNSRSEMNVSTLELGDSALYLCASSLARKGSDGYTFGSGTRLTVV.

This clonotype has at least ten counts. V and J are TRBV12-3 or TRBV12-4 and TRBJ2-6; no reliable D call. CDR3 length equals 13 residues. The V and J ends lost 1 base and 4 bases respectively, with 2 bases between them. The CDR3 bases are TGTGCCAGCAGTTTAGGCGGGGCCAACGTCCTGACTTTC. The encoded protein is CASSLGGANVLTF.

This clonotype was counted ten times or more. V and J are TRBV20-1 and TRBJ1-5; D uncertain. The CDR3 sequence is 14 residues long. Per the germline V gene, CDR1 is DFQATT and CDR2 is SNEGSKA (reference sequence). Trimming took 7 bases from V and 0 from J, leaving 13 bases between them. Written as DNA, the CDR3 is TGCAGTGGAACGAAGGGAAATAGCAATCAGCCCCAGCATTTT. Translation: CSGTKGNSNQPQHF.

This clonotype was found many times. This sequence joins TRBV12-3 or TRBV12-4 and TRBJ2-3, with 9 bases that match TRBD2. The CDR3 length is 16 residues. V shed 6 bases, J shed 2 bases, and the junction held 9 bases outside the gene matches. CDR3 amino acids: CASSLKGLAYTDTQYF. The CDR3 DNA sequence: TGTGCCAGCAGCCTTAAAGGACTAGCGTACACAGATACGCAGTATTTT.

Concerning this clonotype: The junction departs from germline at one end; a sequencing error may be responsible. This rearrangement joins TRBV9 to TRBJ2-1; D is undetermined. Germline values: CDR1 SGDLS, CDR2 YYNGEE. This CDR3 has 15 residues. The CDR3 loop is CANSAGPPGYNEQFF. CDR3 nucleotides: TGTGCCAACAGCGCCGGGCCCCCTGGCTACAATGAGCAGTTCTTC.

This clonotype was found many times. The V and J genes are TRBV29-1 and TRBJ1-1; 8 positions agree with TRBD1. V dropped 7 bases and J dropped 1; count of bases not matched to a gene: 2. This CDR3 has 12 amino acids. CDR1 and CDR2 from the germline V gene are SQVTM and ANQGSEA. The CDR3 loop reads CSAGQGNTEAFF. The CDR3 DNA is TGCAGCGCCGGACAGGGGAACACTGAAGCTTTCTTT.

This clonotype was seen at least ten times. The rearrangement links TRBV12-3 or TRBV12-4 to TRBJ1-5, with a weak D call TRBD1 (5 bases). There are 13 residues in the CDR3. V was cut by 7 bases and J by 9 bases, with 16 bases left in between. CDR3 coding DNA: TGTGCCAGCAATTTGGGGGGTTTGATGCCCCAGCATTTT. Its protein is CASNLGGLMPQHF.

This clonotype has ten or more counts. CDR3 coding DNA: TGTGCCAGCAGGGCCCGGTCGGGATCAGGGGAGCAGTACTTC. This translates into CASRARSGSGEQYF. This sequence joins TRBV6-5 and TRBJ2-7; tentatively, D is TRBD1 or TRBD2 (5 bases each). V gave up 6 bases and J gave up 7 bases, with 19 bases separating them. CDR1 and CDR2 (germline): MNHEY, SVGAGI. This CDR3 is 14 amino acids long.

This clonotype is labeled medium-sized. The V call is TRBV5-1, the J call TRBJ1-6, with no clear D. With 4 bases removed from V and 10 bases from J, the gap between germline ends came to 15 bases. CDR1 SGHRS and CDR2 YFSETQ come from the germline V gene. This CDR3 is 14 amino acids long. This chain's CDR3 is CASSPEPGGSPLHF. The CDR3 DNA follows: TGCGCCAGCAGCCCCGAGCCGGGCGGCTCACCCCTCCACTTT.

The table lists this clonotype with many counts. The chain uses TRBV5-1 and TRBJ2-3, with 8 bases that match TRBD2. This CDR3 is built from 14 residues. J was trimmed by 3 bases and V by 3 bases; bases with no gene match: 3. The germline gives CDR1 SGHRS, CDR2 YFSETQ. For the CDR3, the DNA is TGCGCCAGCAGCTACCGACTAGCGACAGATACGCAGTATTTT. This codes for CASSYRLATDTQYF.

This clonotype was counted at least ten times. J is TRBJ2-7 and V is TRBV9, with 8 bases lining up with TRBD1. CDR3 size: 15 residues. Germline V gene data show CDR1 as SGDLS and CDR2 as YYNGEE. J was trimmed by 4 bases and V by 2 bases; bases with no gene match: 8. The CDR3: CASSVRVTGAYEQYF. The CDR3, as DNA: TGTGCCAGCAGCGTTCGAGTGACAGGGGCGTACGAGCAGTACTTC.

This clonotype appeared many times. V gene TRBV20-1 combines with J gene TRBJ1-4; D gene ambiguous. Germline V gene data show CDR1 as DFQATT and CDR2 as SNEGSKA (reference sequence). Deletions cut 6 bases from V and 0 bases from J, with 20 bases between. The CDR3 spans 17 residues. CDR3 protein: CSALSYGRGPTNEKLFF. The CDR3 DNA is TGCAGTGCCCTTTCTTATGGCAGAGGGCCAACTAATGAAAAACTGTTTTTT.

This clonotype was picked up many times. The chain carries TRBV29-1 and TRBJ2-7; the D gene is possibly TRBD2 (5 bases). Germline loops: CDR1 SQVTM, CDR2 ANQGSEA. The CDR3 contains 14 residues. V dropped 5 bases and J dropped 0 bases, with 14 bases sitting between them. Here the CDR3 reads CSVNEGALSYEQYF. CDR3 nucleotide sequence: TGCAGCGTTAACGAGGGAGCCCTCTCCTACGAGCAGTACTTC.

Many counts were recorded for this clonotype. CDR3 DNA: TGCGCCAGCAGCTTTGCGGGAGTAGGGAACAATGAGCAGTTCTTC. Its translation: CASSFAGVGNNEQFF. This rearrangement joins TRBV5-1 to TRBJ2-1; 7 positions agree with TRBD2. Germline CDR1 and CDR2: SGHRS and YFSETQ. This CDR3 region has 15 residues. The V gene end was trimmed by 2 bases and the J gene end by 5 bases; junction bases not matched to a gene: 7.

This clonotype was counted many times. The V call is TRBV5-5, the J call TRBJ1-1; D is uncertain. Deletions cut 2 bases from V and 0 bases from J, with 11 bases between. The CDR3 is 15 amino acids. From germline, CDR1 is SGHKS and CDR2 YYEKEE (reference sequence). CDR3 coding DNA: TGTGCCAGCAGCTTACCCTGGACGGTGAACACTGAAGCTTTCTTT. Protein product: CASSLPWTVNTEAFF.

This clonotype showed up many times. The rearrangement joins TRBV12-3 or TRBV12-4 to TRBJ1-1; weak D call: TRBD1 (5 bases). Deletions cut 6 bases from V and 7 bases from J, with 15 bases between. The CDR3 consists of 13 residues. CDR3 DNA sequence: TGTGCCAGCAGCCTGAGCGGGGACCGTGAAGCTTTCTTT. Residues: CASSLSGDREAFF.

This clonotype was recorded many times. This sequence joins TRBV5-1 and TRBJ2-5; no reliable D call. The length of the CDR3 is 12 residues. The germline gives CDR1 SGHRS, CDR2 YFSETQ. With 2 bases removed from V and 1 base from J, the gap between germline ends came to 3 bases. CDR3 protein: CASSFSQETQYF. The CDR3 DNA sequence: TGCGCCAGCAGCTTCTCCCAAGAGACCCAGTACTTC.